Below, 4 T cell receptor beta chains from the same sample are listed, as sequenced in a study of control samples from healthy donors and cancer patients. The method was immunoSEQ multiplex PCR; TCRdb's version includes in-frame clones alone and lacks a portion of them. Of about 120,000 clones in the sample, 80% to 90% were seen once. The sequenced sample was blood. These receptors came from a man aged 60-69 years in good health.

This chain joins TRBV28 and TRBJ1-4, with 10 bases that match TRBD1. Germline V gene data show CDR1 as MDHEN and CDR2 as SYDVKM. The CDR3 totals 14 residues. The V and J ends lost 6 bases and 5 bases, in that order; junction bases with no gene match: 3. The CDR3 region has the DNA TGTGCCAGCAGCCGGACAGGGGGGAATGAAAAACTGTTTTTT. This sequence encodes CASSRTGGNEKLFF. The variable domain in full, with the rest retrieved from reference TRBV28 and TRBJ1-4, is DVKVTQSSRYLVKRTGEKVFLECVQDMDHENMFWYRQDPGLGLRLIYFSYDVKMKEKGDIPEGYSVSREKKERFSLILESASTNQTSMYLCASSRTGGNEKLFFGSGTQLSVL.

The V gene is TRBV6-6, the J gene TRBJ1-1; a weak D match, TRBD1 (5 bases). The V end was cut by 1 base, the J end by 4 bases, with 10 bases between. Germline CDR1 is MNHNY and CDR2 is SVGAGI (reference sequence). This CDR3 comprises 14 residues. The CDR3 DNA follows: TGTGCCAGCAGTTACTTAGGGGAGGGCACTGAAGCTTTCTTT. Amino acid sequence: CASSYLGEGTEAFF.

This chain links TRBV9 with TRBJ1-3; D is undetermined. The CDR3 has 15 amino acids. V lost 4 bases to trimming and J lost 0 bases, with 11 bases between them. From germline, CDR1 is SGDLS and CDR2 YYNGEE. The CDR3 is CASSINGDSGNTIYF. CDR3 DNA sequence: TGTGCCAGCAGCATTAACGGGGACTCTGGAAACACCATATATTTT.

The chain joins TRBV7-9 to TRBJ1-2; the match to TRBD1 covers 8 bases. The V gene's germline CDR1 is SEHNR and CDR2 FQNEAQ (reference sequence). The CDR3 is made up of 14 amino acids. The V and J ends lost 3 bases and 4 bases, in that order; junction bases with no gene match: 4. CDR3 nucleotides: TGTGCCAGCAGCTTTGGACAGGGCGCCTATGGCTACACCTTC. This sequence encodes CASSFGQGAYGYTF.